This T cell receptor beta chain was sequenced for a study of T cell repertoires in cytomegalovirus infection. Turning to the study itself: Use of recently identified HLA-C-restricted and well-studied HLA-B-restricted CMV epitopes was part of the study.

Germline loops: CDR1 MNHEY, CDR2 SMNVEV (reference sequence). This CDR3 spans 15 amino acids. With 5 bases clipped from V and 5 bases from J, the junction kept 9 bases outside the gene matches. MiXCR, run by TCRdb on the reads, gives a single entry per CDR3 protein. Of 900,000 to 950,000 distinct CDR3 sequences in the sample, around 29% were seen once. Regarding the study as a whole: Within the response measured ex vivo, HLA-C-restricted CMV-specific TCR beta clonotypes were dominant.

Worth noting for this clonotype: Its antigen is as yet unknown.

Sequenced here: cultured CD8+ T cells from PBMCs, sampled from culture after CMV antigen stimulation. The gene calls are TRBV27 and TRBJ2-5; 9 bases align to TRBD1. The sequence derives from a human donor in good health (CMV status not recorded). Some clones in this sample may be carry-over from other donors' samples. The CDR3 nucleotides read TGTGCCAGCAGTACCGGGACAGGGAATTGGGAGACCCAGTACTTC. This codes for CASSTGTGNWETQYF.